Shown below are 5 T cell receptor beta chains from a single sample sequenced in a study of CD8+ T cells in alopecia areata. cDNA prepared by RNA extraction and subsequent reverse transcription served as the template for sequencing. Using immunoSEQ multiplex PCR, the repertoire was profiled, and TCRdb retains in-frame clones only, with some absent. The sample yields fewer than 20,000 clones, 65% to 75% seen once. Lesional scalp tissue (obtained by punch biopsy) and peripheral blood were collected from alopecia areata patients. The source was skin, collected at week 0. Source of these receptors: a human donor with alopecia areata.

This clone was seen just once. This chain uses TRBV7-8 with TRBJ2-1; D uncertain. Germline CDR1 is SGHVS and CDR2 is FQNEAQ. V was pared by 7 bases and J by 4 bases, with 14 bases between. This CDR3 region has 14 residues. The DNA of the CDR3 is TGTGCCAGCACCCCCGGGCTAGGGTACAATGAGCAGTTCTTC. This sequence encodes CASTPGLGYNEQFF.

The V call is TRBV16, the J call TRBJ1-1; D might be TRBD1 (5 bases). Germline V gene data show CDR1 as KGHSY and CDR2 as FQNENV. Trimming took off 5 bases at V and 0 bases at J, with 10 bases between the two ends. This CDR3 contains 14 residues. CDR3 nucleotides: TGTGCCAGCAGCAGGGGACCCATGAACACTGAAGCTTTCTTT. Translation: CASSRGPMNTEAFF.

The chain joins TRBV4-2 to TRBJ1-2, with 8 bases fitting TRBD1. V lost 3 bases and J lost 8; bases outside the gene matches: 8. Germline V gene data show CDR1 as LGHNA and CDR2 as YNFKEQ. The CDR3 covers 14 residues. As DNA, the CDR3 is TGTGCCAGCAGCCATGGCCAGGGGGCGGGAGGCTACACCTTC. It codes for CASSHGQGAGGYTF.

This chain links TRBV7-8 with TRBJ1-1; D unresolved. Looked up from germline, CDR1 is SGHVS and CDR2 is FQNEAQ. CDR3 size: 16 residues. Deletions cut 5 bases from V and 4 bases from J, with 20 bases between. The CDR3, as DNA: TGTGCCAGCAGCCCCCGACCGCCCGACTTACGCACTGAAGCTTTCTTT. This gives the protein CASSPRPPDLRTEAFF.

V gene TRBV13 combines with J gene TRBJ2-7, with a weak D call TRBD1 (8 bases). V lost 5 bases and J lost 1, with 15 bases in between. The germline V gene has CDR1 PRHDT and CDR2 FYEKMQ (reference sequence). This CDR3 spans 15 amino acids. CDR3 DNA: TGTGCCAGCAGCGGAACAGGGGGGGGATCCTACGAGCAGTACTTC. Translation: CASSGTGGGSYEQYF.